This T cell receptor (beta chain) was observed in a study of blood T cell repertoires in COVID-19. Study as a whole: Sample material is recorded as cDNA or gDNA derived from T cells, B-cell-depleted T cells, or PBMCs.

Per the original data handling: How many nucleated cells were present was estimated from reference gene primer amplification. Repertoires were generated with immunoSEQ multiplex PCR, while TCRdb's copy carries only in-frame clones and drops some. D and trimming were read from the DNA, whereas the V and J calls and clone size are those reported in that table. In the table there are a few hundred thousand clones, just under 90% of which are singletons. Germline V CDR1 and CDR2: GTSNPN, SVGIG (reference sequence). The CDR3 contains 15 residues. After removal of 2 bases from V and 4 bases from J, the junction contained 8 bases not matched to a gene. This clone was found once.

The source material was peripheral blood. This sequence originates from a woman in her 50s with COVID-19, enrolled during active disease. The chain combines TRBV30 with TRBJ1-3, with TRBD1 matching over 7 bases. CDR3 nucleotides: TGTGCCTGGAGTTACTCGCCGGGACAGGGAAACACCATATATTTT. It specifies CAWSYSPGQGNTIYF.